This TCR beta chain stems from a study of cytomegalovirus exposure and HLA in healthy donors. General study points: A later analysis by the authors found several of the most significant clusters apparently linked to common viral pathogens. Some V segments, including TRBV6-2 and TRBV6-3, were excluded as indistinguishable. Some highly shared sequence variants likely arose as a pipeline artifact.

PCR primers comprised 60 Vbeta and 13 Jbeta primers. Repertoires were generated with immunoSEQ multiplex PCR, while TCRdb's copy carries only in-frame clones and drops some. The sample gives around 77,000 clones, around three quarters of which show up once; about 3.5% is in the top ten. The CDR3 extends over 13 amino acids. Germline trimming cut 5 bases from V and 6 bases from J; bases unmatched to any gene: 4. The germline gives CDR1 SGHTA, CDR2 FQGTGA. This clone was picked up a small number of times. The antigen is not known. This receptor was identified in a man aged 35 to 55 in good health and CMV-seronegative. The source material was PBMCs. The V gene is TRBV7-3, the J gene TRBJ2-7, with 10 nucleotides matching TRBD1. Written as DNA, the CDR3 is TGTGCCAGCAGCCCCGGGACAGGGGCCGAGCAGTACTTC. Translating it yields CASSPGTGAEQYF.